The 24 T cell receptor beta chains below all came from one sample that was sequenced in a study. Sequencing was performed with immunoSEQ multiplex PCR; in TCRdb, only in-frame clones are kept and a portion is missing. The sample contains about 68,000 clones, just under 95% of which appear only once. Sequencing was carried out using PBMCs. These TCRs come from a man aged 35-49 years with rheumatoid arthritis.

This clone was seen a single time. V is TRBV6-5 and J is TRBJ2-1; 9 nucleotides match TRBD2. Trimming took 5 bases from V and 8 from J; bases not matched to a gene: 10. Germline CDR1 MNHEY, CDR2 SVGAGI. The CDR3 has 15 amino acids. The CDR3 DNA follows: TGTGCCAGCAGTCGGGGGACTAGCAATCGGGATGAGCAGTTCTTC. Translation gives CASSRGTSNRDEQFF.

This chain uses TRBV19 with TRBJ1-3; no clear D. Germline V gene data show CDR1 as LNHDA and CDR2 as SQIVND (reference sequence). This CDR3 is 16 amino acids long. With 3 bases removed from V and 0 bases from J, the gap between germline ends came to 12 bases. The CDR3 DNA reads as TGTGCCAGTAGTATTCAGGTAACAGCCTCTGGAAACACCATATATTTT. Its translation: CASSIQVTASGNTIYF.

J is TRBJ1-4 and V is TRBV27; D call uncertain. Germline V gene lookup returns CDR1 MNHEY and CDR2 SMNVEV (reference sequence). V gave up 0 bases and J gave up 1 base, with 6 bases separating them. CDR3 length: 15 residues. The DNA of the CDR3 is TGTGCCAGCAGTTTATCGTGGGGAACTAATGAAAAACTGTTTTTT. This sequence encodes CASSLSWGTNEKLFF. Using reference TRBV27 and TRBJ1-4 for the parts outside the CDR3, the full variable domain is EAQVTQNPRYLITVTGKKLTVTCSQNMNHEYMSWYRQDPGLGLRQIYYSMNVEVTDKGDVPEGYKVSRKEKRNFPLILESPSPNQTSLYFCASSLSWGTNEKLFFGSGTQLSVL.

The chain carries TRBV18 and TRBJ2-3; D tentatively fits TRBD1 or TRBD2 (5 bases each). CDR3 length: 16 amino acids. V dropped 2 bases and J dropped 0 bases, with 12 bases sitting between them. The germline V gene has CDR1 KGHSH and CDR2 LQKENI. In DNA, the CDR3 is TGTGCCAGCTCACCAGGGGGAGACGGGAGCACAGATACGCAGTATTTT. Translated, it gives CASSPGGDGSTDTQYF.

The chain carries TRBV5-8 and TRBJ1-4; D remains unclear. Trimming pared 2 bases from V and 8 bases from J, leaving 16 bases between. The CDR3 sequence is 15 residues long. Germline values: CDR1 SGHTS, CDR2 YDEGEE. The CDR3 protein is CASSFQRIAGEKLFF. The CDR3 bases are TGTGCCAGCAGCTTTCAGCGTATAGCGGGGGAAAAACTGTTTTTT.

The V call is TRBV6-5, the J call TRBJ2-1, with TRBD2 matching 7 bases. V lost 7 bases and J lost 5; bases outside the gene matches: 8. This CDR3 region has 14 residues. From germline, CDR1 is MNHEY and CDR2 SVGAGI. CDR3 region: CASTPPGRDNEQFF. CDR3 nucleotide sequence: TGTGCCAGCACTCCACCTGGGAGGGACAATGAGCAGTTCTTC.

The chain combines TRBV10-3 with TRBJ2-1, with TRBD2 as a possible D gene (6 bases). Trimming cost V 10 bases and J 0 bases, with 16 bases left between them. CDR3 size: 15 residues. The V gene's germline CDR1 is ENHRY and CDR2 SYGVKD. DNA for the CDR3: TGTGCCACGGAGGGAGATCCGAGCTCCTACAATGAGCAGTTCTTC. Protein product: CATEGDPSSYNEQFF.

The rearrangement links TRBV7-9 to TRBJ2-2; 14 nucleotides match TRBD2. Per the germline V gene, CDR1 is SEHNR and CDR2 is FQNEAQ (reference sequence). V lost 9 bases to trimming and J lost 6 bases; unmatched junction nucleotides: 6. This CDR3 spans 15 amino acids. The CDR3 reads CASSGTSGSPGELFF. The DNA of the CDR3 is TGTGCCAGTTCCGGGACTAGCGGGAGTCCCGGGGAGCTGTTTTTT.

CDR3 protein: CASSLAVTGASPTTDTQYF. The CDR3 nucleotides read TGCGCCAGCAGCTTGGCAGTGACAGGGGCTTCCCCAACCACAGATACGCAGTATTTT. V usage is TRBV5-1 and J usage is TRBJ2-3, with 8 bases aligning to TRBD1. Trimming cost V 0 bases and J 2 bases; bases outside gene matches: 14. The CDR3 spans 19 residues. CDR1 SGHRS and CDR2 YFSETQ come from the germline V gene.

This rearrangement joins TRBV19 to TRBJ2-2; TRBD1 might be the D (6 bases). V was cut by 0 bases and J by 6 bases, with 11 bases left in between. The CDR3 has 15 amino acids. From germline, CDR1 is LNHDA and CDR2 SQIVND (reference sequence). CDR3 coding DNA: TGTGCCAGTAGTATAGATCCGGACAGTGCCGGGGAGCTGTTTTTT. Its protein product is CASSIDPDSAGELFF.

The V and J genes are TRBV9 and TRBJ2-6; 15 bases are a match to TRBD2. The CDR3 length is 22 residues. Germline V gives CDR1 SGDLS, CDR2 YYNGEE. The V and J ends lost 2 bases and 0 bases, in that order; junction bases with no gene match: 12. This CDR3 is CASSVAGTSGRLDYSGANVLTF. CDR3 coding DNA: TGTGCCAGCAGCGTGGCCGGGACTAGCGGGAGGCTTGACTACTCTGGGGCCAACGTCCTGACTTTC. The complete variable domain, with remaining parts taken from reference TRBV9 and TRBJ2-6, reads DSGVTQTPKHLITATGQRVTLRCSPRSGDLSVYWYQQSLDQGLQFLIQYYNGEERAKGNILERFSAQQFPDLHSELNLSSLELGDSALYFCASSVAGTSGRLDYSGANVLTFGAGSRLTVL.

The CDR3 spells CASSPGKGRTGTDEQYF. The CDR3 DNA follows: TGTGCCAGCAGCCCAGGGAAAGGGAGGACAGGGACGGACGAGCAGTACTTC. V and J are TRBV7-9 and TRBJ2-7; 8 bases map to TRBD1. The CDR3 spans 17 residues. With 5 bases clipped from V and 5 bases from J, the junction kept 17 bases outside the gene matches. Germline V gene lookup returns CDR1 SEHNR and CDR2 FQNEAQ (reference sequence).

This chain's CDR3 is CASSLSGGNGYTF. The CDR3 region has the DNA TGTGCCAGCAGCTTGTCTGGGGGTAATGGCTACACCTTC. This chain joins TRBV5-4 and TRBJ1-2; TRBD1 is a possible D gene (5 bases). V lost 1 base and J 6 bases, leaving 10 bases between the germline ends. CDR1 is SGHNT, CDR2 YYREEE, per germline (reference sequence). The CDR3 is 13 amino acids.

DNA for the CDR3: TGTGCCAGTAGTCAATACGGAGGGGACTATGGCTACACCTTC. Protein: CASSQYGGDYGYTF. The chain uses TRBV19 and TRBJ1-2; D perhaps matches TRBD1 (5 bases). The CDR3 is made up of 14 amino acids. Trimming removed 5 bases at V and 3 bases at J, with 13 bases between. Germline CDR1 is LNHDA and CDR2 is SQIVND (reference sequence).

This chain links TRBV3-1 (or the pseudogene TRBV3-2) with TRBJ2-7; D is ambiguous. The V and J ends lost 1 base and 2 bases respectively, with 3 bases between them. The germline V gene has CDR1 LGHDT and CDR2 YNNKEL (reference sequence). The length of the CDR3 is 12 residues. The DNA of the CDR3 is TGTGCCAGCAGCCAAGGGGCCTACGAGCAGTACTTC. Its translation is CASSQGAYEQYF.

The J gene is TRBJ2-7, the V gene TRBV5-4; D possibly matches TRBD1 or TRBD2 (5 bases each). CDR1 is SGHNT, CDR2 YYREEE, per germline (reference sequence). V lost 0 bases and J 2 bases, leaving 12 bases between the germline ends. This CDR3 spans 15 amino acids. CDR3 sequence reads: CASSLAGTLAYEQYF. CDR3 DNA sequence: TGTGCCAGCAGCTTGGCAGGGACCTTAGCCTACGAGCAGTACTTC.

The rearrangement uses TRBV18 and TRBJ2-2; D is unclear. Trimming left V 3 bases short and J 3 bases short, with 5 bases between. This CDR3 comprises 13 residues. The germline V gene has CDR1 KGHSH and CDR2 LQKENI. In DNA, the CDR3 is TGTGCCAGCTCACCCGAAGACACCGGGGAGCTGTTTTTT. Its translation: CASSPEDTGELFF.

The chain carries TRBV5-4 and TRBJ2-5, with D hard to call. This CDR3 spans 17 amino acids. The V gene's germline CDR1 is SGHNT and CDR2 YYREEE (reference sequence). V lost 2 bases and J 1 base, leaving 18 bases between the germline ends. The CDR3 nucleotides read TGTGCCAGCAGCTTCGGAGCCGTTACCCCTGGCCAAGAGACCCAGTACTTC. Protein sequence: CASSFGAVTPGQETQYF. The full variable domain, rest sourced from reference TRBV5-4 and TRBJ2-5, is ETGVTQSPTHLIKTRGQQVTLRCSSQSGHNTVSWYQQALGQGPQFIFQYYREEENGRGNFPPRFSGLQFPNYSSELNVNALELDDSALYLCASSFGAVTPGQETQYFGPGTRLLVL.

The chain joins TRBV11-1 to TRBJ2-3; weak D call: TRBD1 (6 bases). The CDR3 loop spans 16 amino acids. Trimming removed 3 bases at V and 0 bases at J, with 13 bases between. Germline assignment: CDR1 SGHAT and CDR2 FQDESV (reference sequence). CDR3 DNA sequence: TGTGCCAGCAGCTTCCCTACAGGGATTAGCACAGATACGCAGTATTTT. Protein product: CASSFPTGISTDTQYF. Full variable domain (remainder filled in from reference TRBV11-1 and TRBJ2-3): EAEVAQSPRYKITEKSQAVAFWCDPISGHATLYWYRQILGQGPELLVQFQDESVVDDSQLPKDRFSAERLKGVDSTLKIQPAELGDSAMYLCASSFPTGISTDTQYFGPGTRLTVL.

The chain links TRBV7-2 to TRBJ2-4; D remains unclear. Looked up from germline, CDR1 is SGHTA and CDR2 is FQGNSA. The CDR3 contains 15 residues. The ends were cut back, 4 bases at V and 0 bases at J, with 10 bases in the middle. CDR3 in amino acids: CASSSTTLAKNIQYF. The DNA of the CDR3 is TGTGCCAGCAGCTCGACAACCTTAGCCAAAAACATTCAGTACTTC.

The chain carries TRBV3-1 (or the pseudogene TRBV3-2) and TRBJ1-6; 7 positions agree with TRBD1. The CDR3 extends over 14 amino acids. Germline V gene lookup returns CDR1 LGHDT and CDR2 YNNKEL (reference sequence). V trimming: 3 bases; J trimming: 14 bases; junction bases outside the gene matches: 10. CDR3 DNA: TGTGCCAGCAGCCAGGCCACAGGGGCTTCCACCCTCCACTTT. This gives the protein CASSQATGASTLHF.

The V and J genes are TRBV12-3 or TRBV12-4 and TRBJ2-3; D not certain. The length of the CDR3 is 12 residues. The germline V and J ends were trimmed by 3 bases and 9 bases, with 10 bases remaining between them. CDR3 nucleotide sequence: TGTGCCAGCAGTTTGTTGGGCGACACGCAGTATTTT. This gives the protein CASSLLGDTQYF.

V is TRBV24-1 and J is TRBJ2-3, with 7 nucleotides matching TRBD1. Germline V gene data show CDR1 as KGHDR and CDR2 as SFDVKD. The V and J ends lost 4 bases and 4 bases, in that order; junction bases with no gene match: 4. CDR3 length: 14 amino acids. CDR3 region: CATSDTGVADTQYF. In nucleotides, the CDR3 is TGTGCCACCAGTGACACAGGGGTAGCAGATACGCAGTATTTT.

The chain employs TRBV9 and TRBJ2-1, with 14 bases identical to TRBD2. V trimming: 4 bases; J trimming: 6 bases; junction bases outside the gene matches: 3. In germline, CDR1 is SGDLS, CDR2 YYNGEE. This CDR3 has 15 residues. CDR3 residues: CASSTTSGRANEQFF. CDR3 in DNA: TGTGCCAGCAGCACGACTAGCGGGAGGGCCAATGAGCAGTTCTTC.